These 27 T cell receptor beta chains originate from one sample sequenced in a study of T cell responses to AZD1222 COVID-19 vaccine. Some clones are missing from TCRdb's copy, which holds only in-frame ones; the method was immunoSEQ multiplex PCR. The sample has more than 100,000 clones, approximately 86% seen once; the top ten hold 2.6%. The material was peripheral blood, obtained 28 days after the second AZD1222 dose. All receptors come from an adult who received the AZD1222 COVID-19 vaccine.

The rearrangement links TRBV10-3 to TRBJ2-3; D ambiguous. CDR3 length: 15 residues. Per the germline V gene, CDR1 is ENHRY and CDR2 is SYGVKD. V lost 2 bases to trimming and J lost 0 bases, with 9 bases between them. CDR3 region: CAISERTVSTDTQYF. CDR3 in DNA: TGTGCCATCAGTGAGAGGACGGTGAGCACAGATACGCAGTATTTT.

The V and J genes are TRBV11-1 and TRBJ2-3; 7 nucleotides match TRBD1. This CDR3 is 12 amino acids long. The germline gives CDR1 SGHAT, CDR2 FQDESV (reference sequence). V trimming: 5 bases; J trimming: 7 bases; junction bases outside the gene matches: 3. CDR3 in amino acids: CASSLDRNTQYF. Here the CDR3 DNA reads TGTGCCAGCAGCCTGGACAGGAATACGCAGTATTTT.

The V call is TRBV30, the J call TRBJ1-6; possible D gene TRBD1, 5 bases. CDR1 is GTSNPN, CDR2 SVGIG, per germline (reference sequence). The CDR3 totals 16 residues. V was clipped by 0 bases and J by 10 bases, with 19 bases between them. The CDR3 spells CAWSVRGWAKTSPLHF. CDR3 in DNA: TGTGCCTGGAGTGTAAGGGGCTGGGCAAAGACGTCACCCCTCCACTTT. Supplemented by reference TRBV30 and TRBJ1-6, the full variable domain reads SQTIHQWPATLVQPVGSPLSLECTVEGTSNPNLYWYRQAAGRGLQLLFYSVGIGQISSEVPQNLSASRPQDRQFILSSKKLLLSDSGFYLCAWSVRGWAKTSPLHFGNGTRLTVT.

V gene TRBV13 combines with J gene TRBJ2-5, with 10 nucleotides matching TRBD1. Germline trimming cut 5 bases from V and 5 bases from J; bases unmatched to any gene: 5. The CDR3 spans 14 residues. Germline CDR1 PRHDT, CDR2 FYEKMQ (reference sequence). The CDR3 spells CASSKTGGVETQYF. CDR3 DNA sequence: TGTGCCAGCAGCAAGACAGGGGGCGTTGAGACCCAGTACTTC.

The chain joins TRBV6-5 to TRBJ2-2; TRBD2 is a possible D gene (5 bases). CDR1 and CDR2 from the germline V gene are MNHEY and SVGAGI. The ends were cut back, 8 bases at V and 0 bases at J, with 10 bases in the middle. The length of the CDR3 is 14 residues. CDR3 loop: CASRGFPNTGELFF. In nucleotides, the CDR3 is TGTGCCAGCCGAGGGTTCCCGAACACCGGGGAGCTGTTTTTT.

This clone has only a few counts. V gene TRBV9 combines with J gene TRBJ2-5; 9 nucleotides match TRBD2. The junction had 3 bases not matched to a gene; V was cut back by 0 bases and J by 0 bases. The V gene's germline CDR1 is SGDLS and CDR2 YYNGEE. The CDR3 spans 16 residues. Written as DNA, the CDR3 is TGTGCCAGCAGCGTAGGAGGCGGGGGGGACCAAGAGACCCAGTACTTC. This translates into CASSVGGGGDQETQYF.

V is TRBV7-9 and J is TRBJ2-3; 7 bases are a match to TRBD1. CDR1 SEHNR and CDR2 FQNEAQ come from the germline V gene (reference sequence). After removal of 5 bases from V and 5 bases from J, the junction contained 10 bases not matched to a gene. The CDR3 is 15 residues long. The CDR3 sequence: CASSTWTGLGDTQYF. The CDR3 region has the DNA TGTGCCAGCAGCACCTGGACAGGACTGGGAGATACGCAGTATTTT. The variable domain in full, with the rest retrieved from reference TRBV7-9 and TRBJ2-3, is DTGVSQNPRHKITKRGQNVTFRCDPISEHNRLYWYRQTLGQGPEFLTYFQNEAQLEKSRLLSDRFSAERPKGSFSTLEIQRTEQGDSAMYLCASSTWTGLGDTQYFGPGTRLTVL.

A few counts support this clone. The chain combines TRBV12-3 or TRBV12-4 with TRBJ1-5; 9 nucleotides line up with TRBD1. This CDR3 comprises 13 residues. The V gene end was trimmed by 6 bases and the J gene end by 5 bases; junction bases not matched to a gene: 2. The CDR3 here is CASRRQGDQPQHF. The DNA for the CDR3 is TGTGCCAGCAGGAGACAGGGGGATCAGCCCCAGCATTTT.

The chain couples TRBV19 to TRBJ2-1, with 7 bases lining up with TRBD1. Germline CDR1 and CDR2: LNHDA and SQIVND (reference sequence). The CDR3 covers 13 residues. Trimming took 4 bases from V and 15 from J; bases not matched to a gene: 12. The CDR3 DNA reads TGTGCCAGTAGTACCGGATGGACAGGCGTTAGGTTCTTC. Protein product: CASSTGWTGVRFF.

The chain has TRBV11-2 and TRBJ1-6; 7 nucleotides agree with TRBD1. The CDR3 has 14 residues. Unmatched junction bases numbered 3, after V lost 3 bases and J lost 7 bases. CDR1 is SGHAT, CDR2 FQNNGV, per germline. CDR3 loop: CASSLTGRNSPLHF. The CDR3 coding sequence is TGTGCCAGCAGCTTGACAGGGCGCAATTCACCCCTCCACTTT.

The chain carries TRBV9 and TRBJ2-2; D remains ambiguous. There are 15 residues in the CDR3. Germline values: CDR1 SGDLS, CDR2 YYNGEE. V lost 3 bases to trimming and J lost 2 bases, with 11 bases between them. CDR3 amino acids: CASSAVPDNTGELFF. The CDR3 bases are TGTGCCAGCAGCGCAGTCCCAGACAACACCGGGGAGCTGTTTTTT. The full variable domain, completed using reference TRBV9 and TRBJ2-2, is DSGVTQTPKHLITATGQRVTLRCSPRSGDLSVYWYQQSLDQGLQFLIQYYNGEERAKGNILERFSAQQFPDLHSELNLSSLELGDSALYFCASSAVPDNTGELFFGEGSRLTVL.

The genes are TRBV19 and TRBJ1-1; maybe TRBD1 (6 bases). CDR3 length: 15 amino acids. Germline CDR1 is LNHDA and CDR2 is SQIVND (reference sequence). The V end lost 3 bases, the J end lost 0 bases, and 11 bases lay between the germline ends. CDR3 loop: CASSMGQGMNTEAFF. CDR3 bases: TGTGCCAGTAGTATGGGGCAGGGGATGAACACTGAAGCTTTCTTT.

The chain links TRBV28 to TRBJ2-1, with D unresolved. V lost 5 bases, J lost 0 bases, and 8 bases lay in between. From germline, CDR1 is MDHEN and CDR2 SYDVKM. CDR3 length equals 14 residues. The CDR3 nucleotides are TGTGCCAGCAGTGGCCTGAGCTCCTACAATGAGCAGTTCTTC. Its translation is CASSGLSSYNEQFF.

There are a few counts of this clone. CDR3 sequence: CASSPRTGVSTEAFF. The CDR3 nucleotides are TGTGCCAGCAGCCCAAGGACAGGGGTGAGCACTGAAGCTTTCTTT. The chain combines TRBV7-8 with TRBJ1-1; 9 bases map to TRBD1. The CDR3 covers 15 residues. The junction had 8 bases not matched to a gene; V was cut back by 5 bases and J by 4 bases. Germline V lookup: CDR1 SGHVS, CDR2 FQNEAQ.

The CDR3 region has the DNA TGTGCCAGCAGCCCGATAATAGGCGCTACCTACGAGCAGTACTTC. Translating gives CASSPIIGATYEQYF. V and J are TRBV28 and TRBJ2-7; D unresolved. The V gene's germline CDR1 is MDHEN and CDR2 SYDVKM. V was cut by 6 bases and J by 2 bases, with 17 bases left in between. The CDR3 extends over 15 amino acids.

The rearrangement uses TRBV25-1 and TRBJ2-1; unclear D gene. Germline-derived CDR1 and CDR2 are MGHDK and SYGVNS. The V end was cut by 7 bases, the J end by 5 bases, with 6 bases between. The CDR3 sequence is 11 residues long. The CDR3 region is CASKGHNEQFF. For the CDR3, the DNA is TGTGCCAGCAAAGGACACAATGAGCAGTTCTTC.

In this sample, this clone turned up a few times. This sequence joins TRBV7-9 and TRBJ1-1, with D perhaps matching TRBD1 (6 bases). The CDR3 sequence is 12 residues long. V lost 8 bases and J 10 bases, leaving 17 bases between the germline ends. Germline CDR1 reads SEHNR; CDR2 reads FQNEAQ (reference sequence). CDR3 coding DNA: TGTGCCAGCCGACCGGGGGGGCAGATAGCTTTCTTT. Amino acids: CASRPGGQIAFF.

The rearrangement links TRBV24-1 to TRBJ2-3; 7 positions agree with TRBD2. Germline CDR1 reads KGHDR; CDR2 reads SFDVKD. The CDR3 is made up of 15 amino acids. V shed 3 bases, J shed 0 bases, and the junction held 2 bases outside the gene matches. CDR3 DNA: TGTGCCACCAGTGATCCTAGCGGCAGCACAGATACGCAGTATTTT. This sequence encodes CATSDPSGSTDTQYF.

CDR3 protein: CASSQDRWVATEAFF. DNA for the CDR3: TGTGCCAGCAGCCAAGATAGGTGGGTAGCCACTGAAGCTTTCTTT. The chain is built from TRBV4-2 and TRBJ1-1; D remains ambiguous. The V end lost 0 bases, the J end lost 4 bases, and 12 bases lay between the germline ends. Germline lookup yields CDR1 LGHNA and CDR2 YNFKEQ. The CDR3 loop spans 15 amino acids.

V usage is TRBV7-2 and J usage is TRBJ1-1; D is undetermined. Trimming took 5 bases from V and 1 from J, leaving 14 bases between them. Germline V CDR1 and CDR2: SGHTA, FQGNSA. CDR3 size: 15 residues. DNA for the CDR3: TGTGCCAGCAGCCCGCCCCGGACTCCGAACACTGAAGCTTTCTTT. Residues: CASSPPRTPNTEAFF.

The chain is built from TRBV4-3 and TRBJ1-2, with TRBD1 as a possible D gene (5 bases). The CDR3 covers 18 residues. Trimming took 1 base from V and 4 from J, leaving 22 bases between them. Germline CDR1 and CDR2: LGHNA and YSLEER. The CDR3 DNA is TGCGCCAGCAGCCAAGCCCTCGCCCCGCAGCAGGGAAGCTATGGCTACACCTTC. Its protein is CASSQALAPQQGSYGYTF.

The DNA of the CDR3 is TGTGCCAGTAGTATAAACAAAGGGGGCACAGATACGCAGTATTTT. This sequence encodes CASSINKGGTDTQYF. The gene calls are TRBV19 and TRBJ2-3; possibly TRBD1 for D (5 bases). Per the germline V gene, CDR1 is LNHDA and CDR2 is SQIVND (reference sequence). CDR3 length equals 15 residues. Trimming took off 2 bases at V and 1 base at J, with 10 bases between the two ends.

The V and J genes are TRBV6-2 or TRBV6-3 and TRBJ2-7; the match to TRBD2 covers 8 bases. V shed 5 bases and J 2 bases; nucleotides not matched to a gene: 5. Germline V gene data show CDR1 as MNHEY and CDR2 as SVGEGT. The CDR3 covers 14 residues. CDR3 protein: CASSREGGTYEQYF. The CDR3 DNA sequence: TGTGCCAGCAGTCGGGAGGGAGGGACCTACGAGCAGTACTTC.

The chain has TRBV7-2 and TRBJ1-3; no definite D call. CDR3 length equals 13 residues. Germline CDR1 SGHTA, CDR2 FQGNSA. V gave up 6 bases and J gave up 4 bases, with 10 bases separating them. This CDR3 is CASRMPGGNTIYF. The CDR3 region has the DNA TGTGCCAGCAGGATGCCGGGGGGAAACACCATATATTTT.

This chain connects TRBV10-2 to TRBJ1-1, with D possibly TRBD1 on 6 matching bases. CDR1 and CDR2 from the germline V gene are WSHSY and SAAADI. Between the trimmed V and J ends, which lost 7 bases and 3 bases, there was a span of 18 bases. CDR3 size: 15 residues. As DNA, the CDR3 is TGCGCCAGCACCCCGCGGGGGCAGGGCCACACTGAAGCTTTCTTT. Residues: CASTPRGQGHTEAFF.

The J gene is TRBJ2-5, the V gene TRBV2; the match to TRBD1 covers 11 bases. Germline CDR1 and CDR2: SNHLY and FYNNEI. This CDR3 is 15 amino acids long. Trimming cost V 6 bases and J 1 base; bases outside gene matches: 4. Written as DNA, the CDR3 is TGTGCCAGCAGGACGGGGACAGGGGGCCAAGAGACCCAGTACTTC. It specifies CASRTGTGGQETQYF. The complete variable domain, with remaining parts taken from reference TRBV2 and TRBJ2-5, reads EPEVTQTPSHQVTQMGQEVILRCVPISNHLYFYWYRQILGQKVEFLVSFYNNEISEKSEIFDDQFSVERPDGSNFTLKIRSTKLEDSAMYFCASRTGTGGQETQYFGPGTRLLVL.

The chain couples TRBV15 to TRBJ1-4; TRBD1 might be the D (5 bases). The CDR3 has 14 amino acids. CDR1 is LNHNV, CDR2 YYDKDF, per germline (reference sequence). The ends were cut back, 1 base at V and 8 bases at J, with 11 bases in the middle. The CDR3 DNA reads TGTGCCACCAGCAGAGGGTTGGGGCGCGAAAAACTGTTTTTT. Protein product: CATSRGLGREKLFF.